A selection of T cell receptor beta chains follows, all from one sample in a study of T cell responses to AZD1222 COVID-19 vaccine. The table came from immunoSEQ multiplex PCR; TCRdb's copy has only in-frame clones and leaves some out. Altogether 100,000 to 110,000 clones are present, about 87% being singletons, with the ten largest covering roughly 1.8%. This sample comprised peripheral blood, obtained on day 0 of AZD1222 vaccination. These receptors were taken from an adult in good health. The CDR3 runs from the conserved cysteine through the conserved F or W. D genes are given only for firm matches. Not every row has a clone size; where given, it reads once, few, many or a size class.

clone_size j_call v_call d_call cdr3_nt cdr3_aa
. TRBJ2-7 TRBV25-1 TRBD2 TGTGCCAGCAGTGGTTGGGCTAGCGGGAGCTACGAGCAGTACTTC CASSGWASGSYEQYF
. TRBJ1-1 TRBV5-1 . TGCGCCAGCAGCTTGAATACAGGCGGTGGGGCTTTCTTT CASSLNTGGGAFF
. TRBJ1-1 TRBV28 . TGTGCCAACCCCAGGAACACTGAAGCTTTCTTT CANPRNTEAFF
. TRBJ2-7 TRBV10-3 TRBD2 TGTGCCATCAGTGCGAGCAGCGGGAGGGCCGGAGAGCAGTACTTC CAISASSGRAGEQYF
. TRBJ2-5 TRBV9 TRBD1 TGTGCCAGCAGCGCCCGCCCGACAGGGTTAGAGACCCAGTACTTC CASSARPTGLETQYF
. TRBJ1-2 TRBV6-5 TRBD1 TGTGCCAGCAGCCCGACAGGGACCAGTAACTATGGCTACACCTTC CASSPTGTSNYGYTF
. TRBJ2-7 TRBV7-3 TRBD2 TGTGCCAGCAGCCCCCCCCCGGGGGGGGAGTACTACGAGCAGTACTTC CASSPPPGGEYYEQYF
. TRBJ1-2 TRBV6-1 TRBD1 TGTGCCAGCAGTGTTCTAGCGGGACAGGGGTCTAACTATGGCTACACCTTC CASSVLAGQGSNYGYTF
. TRBJ2-1 TRBV4-2 . TGTGCCAGCAGCCACAACCAGCAGCAGTTCTTC CASSHNQQQFF
once TRBJ2-7 TRBV10-3 TRBD2 TGTGCCACCGGGACTATGGGCGAGCAGTACTTC CATGTMGEQYF
. TRBJ2-5 TRBV5-1 . TGCGCCAGCAGCTCCGGGGATGGGAAGACCCAGTACTTC CASSSGDGKTQYF
once TRBJ1-6 TRBV5-5 . TGTGCCAGCAGCTCTTCGACGGGATGGGGTAATAATTCACCCCTCCACTTT CASSSSTGWGNNSPLHF
once TRBJ2-7 TRBV11-3 . TGTGCCAGCAGCTTAGAGGATGCGGGACCCTACGAGCAGTACTTC CASSLEDAGPYEQYF
. TRBJ1-5 TRBV4-1 . TGCGCCAGCAGCCAAGAAGGTGGTTTGGGGGGCGGTCAGCCCCAGCATTTT CASSQEGGLGGGQPQHF
. TRBJ1-3 TRBV11-2 . TGTGCCAGCAGCTTAGTCCCGCGAGGGAGCTCTGGAAACACCATATATTTT CASSLVPRGSSGNTIYF
. TRBJ1-2 TRBV19 . TGTGCCAGTAGTCGAGAGGGGCTGGGAAACTATGGCTACACCTTC CASSREGLGNYGYTF
. TRBJ1-4 TRBV6-6 . TGTGCCAGCACCCGGGGTGAAAAACTGTTTTTT CASTRGEKLFF
. TRBJ2-1 TRBV2 TRBD2 TGTGCCAGCAGTGATAGGGCTAGCGGGAATGAGCAGTTCTTC CASSDRASGNEQFF
. TRBJ1-1 TRBV5-1 TRBD1 TGCGCCAGCAGCCCGGCGGACAGGGCGAACACTGAAGCTTTCTTT CASSPADRANTEAFF
. TRBJ2-7 TRBV15 . TGTGCCACCAGCAGAGGCGACAACGACGGCGGCGAGCAGTACTTC CATSRGDNDGGEQYF
. TRBJ1-1 TRBV18 . TGTGCCAGCTCACCACCGGGACAGAACACTGAAGCTTTCTTT CASSPPGQNTEAFF
. TRBJ2-7 TRBV5-1 . TGCGCCAGCAGCCTGGAAGGAGGGTCGGCCTACGAGCAGTACTTC CASSLEGGSAYEQYF
once TRBJ1-2 TRBV6-5 . TGTGCCAGCAGTTACTCATCCGTCAGGGAGACAGGCTACACCTTC CASSYSSVRETGYTF
. TRBJ1-4 TRBV5-8 . TGTGCCAGCAGCTTCCGGGGGGTTGAAAAACTGTTTTTT CASSFRGVEKLFF
. TRBJ2-7 TRBV6-2/TRBV6-3 . TGTGCCAGCAGTCTATCCCAGGGCCCCTACGAGCAGTACTTC CASSLSQGPYEQYF
. TRBJ2-1 TRBV11-2 . TGTGCCAGCAGCTTAGTCGGGCGTCAGGACCACTCCGATGAGCAGTTCTTC CASSLVGRQDHSDEQFF
. TRBJ1-4 TRBV5-1 TRBD1 TGCGCCAGCAGCACTGGGACAGGGGGCGAAAAACTGTTTTTT CASSTGTGGEKLFF
. TRBJ1-2 TRBV6-5 . TGTGCCAGCAGAAAGGGACAAGACATAATCTATGGCTACACCTTC CASRKGQDIIYGYTF
. TRBJ2-7 TRBV10-2 . TGCGCCAGCAGTGATCTAACGGTTACCTACGAGCAGTACTTC CASSDLTVTYEQYF
. TRBJ1-5 TRBV27 . TGTGCCAGCAGTTTATCGTGGACAAATCAGCCCCAGCATTTT CASSLSWTNQPQHF
once TRBJ2-7 TRBV20-1 TRBD2 TGCAGTGCTAGTTCCTGGGGGAGGGAAGGTCCGGACGAGCAGTACTTC CSASSWGREGPDEQYF
. TRBJ1-5 TRBV27 . TGTGCCAGCAGTTTATCGGGGGCTCAGCCCCAGCATTTT CASSLSGAQPQHF
. TRBJ2-1 TRBV28 TRBD2 TGTGCCAGCAGTTTAAACATGGGGACTAGCGGGACTCAGGATGAGCAGTTCTTC CASSLNMGTSGTQDEQFF
. TRBJ1-3 TRBV27 TRBD1 TGTGCCAGCAGTTACCCGGGACAGGGCTTACCTGGAAACACCATATATTTT CASSYPGQGLPGNTIYF
. TRBJ2-1 TRBV2 . TGTGCCAGCCGAGGGAGGGGAGGGACATCCTACAATGAGCAGTTCTTC CASRGRGGTSYNEQFF
. TRBJ2-1 TRBV4-3 TRBD1 TGCGCCAGCAGCCAAGATCAAGGACAGGAGTACAATGAGCAGTTCTTC CASSQDQGQEYNEQFF
. TRBJ1-1 TRBV6-2/TRBV6-3 TRBD1 TGTGCCAGCAGTCACAGGGGAGGGGCCGCTTTCTTT CASSHRGGAAFF
. TRBJ2-1 TRBV6-4 TRBD2 TGTGCCAGCAGTGAGACTAGCGGGATCGATGAGCAGTTCTTC CASSETSGIDEQFF
. TRBJ2-2 TRBV7-6 . TGTGCCAGCAGCTTAGCGGGTTGGACCGGGGAGCTGTTTTTT CASSLAGWTGELFF
. TRBJ1-2 TRBV9 TRBD1 TGTGCCAGCAGCGTAGGGGGACAGCCCACCAATGGCTACACCTTC CASSVGGQPTNGYTF
. TRBJ2-7 TRBV15 . TGTGCCACCAGCAGAGATCTCGGGAGCTACGAGCAGTACTTC CATSRDLGSYEQYF
. TRBJ1-5 TRBV18 . TGTGCCAGCTCACCACCGGCCGGGCAGCCCCAGCATTTT CASSPPAGQPQHF
. TRBJ1-2 TRBV18 TRBD1 TGTGCCAGCTCCGAGGACAGGGACCCCTATGGCTACACCTTC CASSEDRDPYGYTF
. TRBJ2-7 TRBV6-1 . TGTGCCAGCAGTGAAGCGCCGGAGACCCTCTACGAGCAGTACTTC CASSEAPETLYEQYF
. TRBJ1-2 TRBV3-1/TRBV3-2 TRBD1 TGTGCCAGCAGCCAAACAGGGGCGGATGGCTACACCTTC CASSQTGADGYTF
few TRBJ1-5 TRBV10-3 TRBD1 TGTGCCATCAGTGAGTCGACAGGGGGCGGGAGTCAGCCCCAGCATTTT CAISESTGGGSQPQHF
. TRBJ2-7 TRBV6-5 . TGTGCCATTTCCATCGGGACCCAAGCCTACGAGCAGTACTTC CAISIGTQAYEQYF
. TRBJ1-5 TRBV11-2 TRBD1 TGTGCCAGCAGCTCTCTAGCAGGGGGCATGAATCAGCCCCAGCATTTT CASSSLAGGMNQPQHF
. TRBJ2-1 TRBV9 TRBD2 TGTGCCAGCAGCCCAAGCGGGAGGCCCCACAATGAGCAGTTCTTC CASSPSGRPHNEQFF
. TRBJ1-3 TRBV30 . TGTGCCTGGAGGCCAGCGACTCGGGTAAACACCATATATTTT CAWRPATRVNTIYF
. TRBJ2-5 TRBV18 . TGTGCCAGCTCACCTGGATTCCAGCAAGAGACCCAGTACTTC CASSPGFQQETQYF
few TRBJ2-4 TRBV6-5 . TGTGCCAGCAAAACTCAGGGCGGTAACATTCAGTACTTC CASKTQGGNIQYF
. TRBJ2-3 TRBV5-1 TRBD1 TGCGCCAGCAGCTTGGCCGTAGGGGGCCCCACAGATACGCAGTATTTT CASSLAVGGPTDTQYF
. TRBJ2-3 TRBV9 TRBD2 TGTGCCAGCAGCGTCCCCCGGAGCGGGGGTTCAGATACGCAGTATTTT CASSVPRSGGSDTQYF
. TRBJ2-7 TRBV7-6 . TGTGCCAGCAGCTTAGCGCAGGGTGCCGAGCAGTACTTC CASSLAQGAEQYF
few TRBJ2-7 TRBV2 . TGTGCCACCGAAGCCGGCCAACCCGCCTACGAGCAGTACTTC CATEAGQPAYEQYF
. TRBJ2-1 TRBV18 . TGTGCCAGCTCACCGGTGGAGTTATTAAGCTCCTACAATGAGCAGTTCTTC CASSPVELLSSYNEQFF
. TRBJ2-5 TRBV7-9 . TGTGCCAGCAGTCAACGACCCCGGAGGGGAGCATCAGAGACCCAGTACTTC CASSQRPRRGASETQYF